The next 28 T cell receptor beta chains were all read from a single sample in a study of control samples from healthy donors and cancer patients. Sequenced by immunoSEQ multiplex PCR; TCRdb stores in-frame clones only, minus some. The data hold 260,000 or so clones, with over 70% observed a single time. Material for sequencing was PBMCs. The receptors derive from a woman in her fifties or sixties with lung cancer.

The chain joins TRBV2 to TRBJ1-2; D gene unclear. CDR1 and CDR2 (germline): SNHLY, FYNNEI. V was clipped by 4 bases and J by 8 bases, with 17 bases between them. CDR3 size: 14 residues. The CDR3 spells CASSVWSEANGYTF. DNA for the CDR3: TGTGCCAGCAGTGTCTGGAGTGAAGCTAACGGCTACACCTTC.

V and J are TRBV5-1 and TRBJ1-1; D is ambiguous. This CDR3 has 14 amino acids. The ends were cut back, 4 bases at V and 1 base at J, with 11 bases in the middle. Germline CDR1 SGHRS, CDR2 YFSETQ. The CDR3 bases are TGCGCCAGCAGCCAAGGATTGAAGAACACTGAAGCTTTCTTT. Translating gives CASSQGLKNTEAFF.

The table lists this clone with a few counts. The CDR3 loop reads CASITTEYSNQPQHF. For the CDR3, the DNA is TGTGCCAGTATTACGACGGAGTATAGCAATCAGCCCCAGCATTTT. The chain employs TRBV19 and TRBJ1-5; D is undetermined. This CDR3 contains 15 residues. Germline loops: CDR1 LNHDA, CDR2 SQIVND (reference sequence). Trimming shortened V by 7 bases and J by 0 bases, and 13 bases separated the two germline ends.

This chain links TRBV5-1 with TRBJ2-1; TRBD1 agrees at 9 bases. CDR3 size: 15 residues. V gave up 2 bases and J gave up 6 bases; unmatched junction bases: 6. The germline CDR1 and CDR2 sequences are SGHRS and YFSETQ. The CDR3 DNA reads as TGCGCCAGCAGCTTTGACAGGGGGGTCTCCAATGAGCAGTTCTTC. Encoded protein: CASSFDRGVSNEQFF.

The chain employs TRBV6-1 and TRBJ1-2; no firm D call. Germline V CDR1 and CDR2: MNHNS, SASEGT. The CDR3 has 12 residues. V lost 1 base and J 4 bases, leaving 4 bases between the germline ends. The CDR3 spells CASSEDSYGYTF. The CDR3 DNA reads TGTGCCAGCAGTGAAGACAGCTATGGCTACACCTTC.

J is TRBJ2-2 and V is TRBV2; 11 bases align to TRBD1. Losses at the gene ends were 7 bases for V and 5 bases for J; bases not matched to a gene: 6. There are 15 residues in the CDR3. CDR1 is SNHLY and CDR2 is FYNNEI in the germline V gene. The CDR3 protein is CASTPGQGGTGELFF. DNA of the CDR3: TGTGCCAGCACACCGGGACAGGGGGGAACCGGGGAGCTGTTTTTT.

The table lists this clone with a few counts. CDR3 in amino acids: CASSPQLNTGELFF. As DNA, the CDR3 is TGTGCCAGCAGTCCCCAACTTAACACCGGGGAGCTGTTTTTT. V usage is TRBV27 and J usage is TRBJ2-2; D unclear. Germline CDR1 reads MNHEY; CDR2 reads SMNVEV (reference sequence). The CDR3 is made up of 14 amino acids. V was shortened by 5 bases and J by 2 bases, with 9 bases between the two germline ends.

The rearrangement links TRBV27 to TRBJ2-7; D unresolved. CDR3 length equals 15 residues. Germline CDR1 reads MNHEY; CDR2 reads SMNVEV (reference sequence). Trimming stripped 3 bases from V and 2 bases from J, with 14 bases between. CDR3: CASSFSFGSTYEQYF. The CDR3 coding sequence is TGTGCCAGCAGTTTTTCCTTCGGCAGTACCTACGAGCAGTACTTC.

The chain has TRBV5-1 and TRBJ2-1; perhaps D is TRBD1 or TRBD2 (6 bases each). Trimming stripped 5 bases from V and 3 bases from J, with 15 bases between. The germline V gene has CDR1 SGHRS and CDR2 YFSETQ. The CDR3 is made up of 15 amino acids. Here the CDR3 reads CASRLGGLLYNEQFF. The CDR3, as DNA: TGCGCCAGCAGATTAGGGGGGCTACTCTACAATGAGCAGTTCTTC.

The DNA for the CDR3 is TGTGCCAACACCCGGGACAGGAACGAGCAGTACTTC. It codes for CANTRDRNEQYF. The chain employs TRBV2 and TRBJ2-7; TRBD1 agrees at 8 bases. CDR3 length: 12 residues. The V and J ends lost 10 bases and 5 bases, in that order; junction bases with no gene match: 7. CDR1 and CDR2 from the germline V gene are SNHLY and FYNNEI.

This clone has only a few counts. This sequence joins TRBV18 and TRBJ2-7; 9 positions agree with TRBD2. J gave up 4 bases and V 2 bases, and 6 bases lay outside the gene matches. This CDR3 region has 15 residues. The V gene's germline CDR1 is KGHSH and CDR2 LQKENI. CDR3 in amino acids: CASSPILAGSYEQYF. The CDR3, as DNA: TGTGCCAGCTCACCAATTCTAGCGGGAAGTTACGAGCAGTACTTC.

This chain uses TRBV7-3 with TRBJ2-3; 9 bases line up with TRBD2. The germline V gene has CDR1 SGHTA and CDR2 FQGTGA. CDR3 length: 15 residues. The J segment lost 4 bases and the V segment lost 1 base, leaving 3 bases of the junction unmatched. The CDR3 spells CASSLSGGAPDTQYF. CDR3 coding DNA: TGTGCCAGCAGCTTAAGCGGGGGGGCGCCAGATACGCAGTATTTT.

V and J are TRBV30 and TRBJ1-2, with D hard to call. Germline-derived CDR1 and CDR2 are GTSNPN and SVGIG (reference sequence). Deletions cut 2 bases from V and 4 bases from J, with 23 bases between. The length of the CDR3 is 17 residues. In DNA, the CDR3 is TGTGCCTGGAGTCAAAAGACACCGACATACTGGGGCTATGGCTACACCTTC. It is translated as CAWSQKTPTYWGYGYTF.

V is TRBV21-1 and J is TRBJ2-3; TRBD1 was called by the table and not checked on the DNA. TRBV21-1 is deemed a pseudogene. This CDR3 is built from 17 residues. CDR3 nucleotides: TGTGCCGGGGTGTTCAGGGCTAGAAAGTCCTACACAGATACGCAGTATTTT. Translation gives CAGVFRARKSYTDTQYF.

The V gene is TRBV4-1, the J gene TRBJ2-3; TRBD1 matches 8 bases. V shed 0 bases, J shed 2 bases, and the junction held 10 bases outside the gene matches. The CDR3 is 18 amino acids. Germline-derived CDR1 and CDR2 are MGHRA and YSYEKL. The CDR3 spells CASSQEGNRGMYTDTQYF. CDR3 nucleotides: TGCGCCAGCAGCCAAGAAGGGAACAGGGGGATGTACACAGATACGCAGTATTTT.

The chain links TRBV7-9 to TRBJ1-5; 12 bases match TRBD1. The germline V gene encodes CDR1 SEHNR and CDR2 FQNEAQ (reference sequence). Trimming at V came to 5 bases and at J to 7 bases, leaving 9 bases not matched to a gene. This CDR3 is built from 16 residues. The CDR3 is CASSTTGQGAPQPQHF. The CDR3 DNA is TGTGCCAGCAGCACAACGGGACAGGGGGCCCCCCAGCCCCAGCATTTT.

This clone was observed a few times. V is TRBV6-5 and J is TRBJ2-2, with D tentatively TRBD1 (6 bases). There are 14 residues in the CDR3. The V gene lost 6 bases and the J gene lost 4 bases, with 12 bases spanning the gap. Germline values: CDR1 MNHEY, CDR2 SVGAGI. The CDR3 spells CASRQDRRTGELFF. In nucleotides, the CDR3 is TGTGCCAGCAGACAAGACAGGCGCACCGGGGAGCTGTTTTTT.

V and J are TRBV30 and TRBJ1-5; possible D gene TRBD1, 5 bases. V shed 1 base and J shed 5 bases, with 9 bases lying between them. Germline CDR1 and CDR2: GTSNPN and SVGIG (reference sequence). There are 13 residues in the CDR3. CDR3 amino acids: CAWSGGGYQPQHF. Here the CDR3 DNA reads TGTGCCTGGAGTGGCGGGGGTTATCAGCCCCAGCATTTT.

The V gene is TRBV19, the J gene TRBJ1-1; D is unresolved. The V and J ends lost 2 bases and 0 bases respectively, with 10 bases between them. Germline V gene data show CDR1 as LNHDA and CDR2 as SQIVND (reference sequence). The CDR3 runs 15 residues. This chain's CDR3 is CASSIISLMNTEAFF. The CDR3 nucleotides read TGTGCCAGTAGTATAATTTCCCTCATGAACACTGAAGCTTTCTTT. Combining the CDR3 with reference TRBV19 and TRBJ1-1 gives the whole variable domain DGGITQSPKYLFRKEGQNVTLSCEQNLNHDAMYWYRQDPGQGLRLIYYSQIVNDFQKGDIAEGYSVSREKKESFPLTVTSAQKNPTAFYLCASSIISLMNTEAFFGQGTRLTVV.

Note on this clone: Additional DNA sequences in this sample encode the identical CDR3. The CDR3 sequence: CASSLLGYNEQFF. CDR3 coding DNA: TGTGCCAGCAGCCTACTCGGTTACAATGAGCAGTTCTTC. The chain uses TRBV7-2 and TRBJ2-1; no definite D call. Between the trimmed V and J ends, which lost 5 bases and 4 bases, there was a span of 9 bases. The CDR3 is 13 amino acids. CDR1 is SGHTA, CDR2 FQGNSA, per germline. The full variable domain, its missing parts supplied by reference TRBV7-2 and TRBJ2-1, is GAGVSQSPSNKVTEKGKDVELRCDPISGHTALYWYRQSLGQGLEFLIYFQGNSAPDKSGLPSDRFSAERTGGSVSTLTIQRTQQEDSAVYLCASSLLGYNEQFFGPGTRLTVL.

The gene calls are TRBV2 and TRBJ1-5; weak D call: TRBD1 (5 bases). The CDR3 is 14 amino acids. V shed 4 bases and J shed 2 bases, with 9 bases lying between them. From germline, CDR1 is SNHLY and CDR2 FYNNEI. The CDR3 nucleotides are TGTGCCAGCAGTGGACAGTTGGGCAATCAGCCCCAGCATTTT. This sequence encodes CASSGQLGNQPQHF. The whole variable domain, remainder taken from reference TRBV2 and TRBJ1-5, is EPEVTQTPSHQVTQMGQEVILRCVPISNHLYFYWYRQILGQKVEFLVSFYNNEISEKSEIFDDQFSVERPDGSNFTLKIRSTKLEDSAMYFCASSGQLGNQPQHFGDGTRLSIL.

Here the CDR3 reads CASSQRQGNGGEKLFF. DNA of the CDR3: TGCGCCAGCAGTCAAAGACAGGGTAACGGGGGGGAAAAACTGTTTTTT. J is TRBJ1-4 and V is TRBV5-1; 7 bases agree with TRBD1. V trimming: 5 bases; J trimming: 8 bases; junction bases outside the gene matches: 15. CDR1 SGHRS and CDR2 YFSETQ come from the germline V gene. The CDR3 length is 16 residues.

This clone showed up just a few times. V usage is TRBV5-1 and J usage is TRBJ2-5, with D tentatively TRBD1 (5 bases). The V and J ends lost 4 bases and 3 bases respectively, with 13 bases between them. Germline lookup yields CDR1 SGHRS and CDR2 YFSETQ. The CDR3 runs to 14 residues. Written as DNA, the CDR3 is TGCGCCAGCAGCCCAAGAGCGACAGAAGAGACCCAGTACTTC. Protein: CASSPRATEETQYF.

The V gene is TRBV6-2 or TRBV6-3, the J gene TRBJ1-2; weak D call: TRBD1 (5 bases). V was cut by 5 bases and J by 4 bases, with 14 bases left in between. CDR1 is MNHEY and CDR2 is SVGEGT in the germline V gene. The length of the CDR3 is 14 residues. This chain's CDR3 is CASSVREKSYGYTF. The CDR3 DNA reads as TGTGCCAGCAGTGTCAGGGAGAAGAGCTATGGCTACACCTTC.

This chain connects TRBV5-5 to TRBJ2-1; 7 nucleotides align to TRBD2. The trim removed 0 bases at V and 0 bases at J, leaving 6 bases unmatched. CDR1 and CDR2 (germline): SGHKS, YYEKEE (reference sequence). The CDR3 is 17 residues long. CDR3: CASSLAAGVSSYNEQFF. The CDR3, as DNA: TGTGCCAGCAGCTTGGCTGCGGGGGTGAGCTCCTACAATGAGCAGTTCTTC.

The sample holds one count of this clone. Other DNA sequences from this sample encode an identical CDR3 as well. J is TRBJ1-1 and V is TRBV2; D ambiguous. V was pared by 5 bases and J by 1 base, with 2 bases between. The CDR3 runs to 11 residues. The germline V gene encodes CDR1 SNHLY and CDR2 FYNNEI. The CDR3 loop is CASSRNTEAFF. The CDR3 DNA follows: TGTGCCAGCAGTCGGAACACTGAAGCTTTCTTT.

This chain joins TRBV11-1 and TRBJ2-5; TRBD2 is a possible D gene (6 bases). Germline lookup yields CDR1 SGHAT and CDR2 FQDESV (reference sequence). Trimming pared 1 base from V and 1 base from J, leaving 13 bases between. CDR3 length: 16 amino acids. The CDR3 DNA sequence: TGTGCCAGCAGCTTAGTATGGCGGGGCCGCCAAGAGACCCAGTACTTC. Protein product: CASSLVWRGRQETQYF.

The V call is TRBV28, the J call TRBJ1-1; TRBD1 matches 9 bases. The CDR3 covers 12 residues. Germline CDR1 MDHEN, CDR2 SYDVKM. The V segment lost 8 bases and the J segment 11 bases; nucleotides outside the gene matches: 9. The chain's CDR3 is CASALQGAGAFF. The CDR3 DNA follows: TGTGCCAGCGCCTTACAGGGGGCGGGGGCTTTCTTT.